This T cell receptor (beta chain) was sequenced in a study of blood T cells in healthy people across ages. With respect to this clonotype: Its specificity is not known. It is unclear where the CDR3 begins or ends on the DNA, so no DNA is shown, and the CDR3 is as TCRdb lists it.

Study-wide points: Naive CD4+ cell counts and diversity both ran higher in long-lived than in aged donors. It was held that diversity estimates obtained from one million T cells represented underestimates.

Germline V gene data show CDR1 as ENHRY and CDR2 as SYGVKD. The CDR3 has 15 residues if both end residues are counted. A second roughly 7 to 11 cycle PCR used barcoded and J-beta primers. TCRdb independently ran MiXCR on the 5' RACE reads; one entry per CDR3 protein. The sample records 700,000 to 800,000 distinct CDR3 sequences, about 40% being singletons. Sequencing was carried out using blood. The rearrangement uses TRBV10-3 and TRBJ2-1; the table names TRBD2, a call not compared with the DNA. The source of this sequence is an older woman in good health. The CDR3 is CAISVASGSSDERFF.